This entry lists 25 T cell receptor beta chains sequenced from one sample in a study of shared T cell receptors in the human thymus. TCRdb keeps only in-frame clones here, not all; method: immunoSEQ multiplex PCR. The sample consists of 450,000 to 650,000 clones, approximately 80% of them appearing once. This sample also belongs to another study, concerning human thymus T cells.

Sequencing was carried out using thymocytes. These receptors came from a boy under three years old with a congenital heart defect.

The rearrangement links TRBV27 to TRBJ1-1; 7 bases map to TRBD1. The CDR3 loop spans 14 amino acids. With V trimmed by 5 bases and J by 3 bases, 6 bases remained unmatched. The V gene's germline CDR1 is MNHEY and CDR2 SMNVEV (reference sequence). The CDR3: CASSQYRGYTEAFF. In DNA form, the CDR3 reads TGTGCCAGCAGTCAGTACAGGGGTTACACTGAAGCTTTCTTT.

This clone appeared a few times. This chain connects TRBV2 to TRBJ2-3; D gene unclear. V was cut by 7 bases and J by 3 bases, with 8 bases left in between. The CDR3 has 12 residues. From germline, CDR1 is SNHLY and CDR2 FYNNEI. CDR3 amino acids: CASMARTDTQYF. CDR3 bases: TGTGCCAGCATGGCCAGAACAGATACGCAGTATTTT.

V and J are TRBV27 and TRBJ2-7, with 7 bases that match TRBD1. The CDR3 sequence is 13 residues long. Unmatched junction bases numbered 4, after V lost 5 bases and J lost 3 bases. The germline CDR1 and CDR2 sequences are MNHEY and SMNVEV (reference sequence). CDR3 in amino acids: CASSDRANYEQYF. The CDR3 DNA follows: TGTGCCAGCAGTGACAGGGCGAACTACGAGCAGTACTTC.

This chain uses TRBV5-8 with TRBJ2-7; 8 bases map to TRBD2. The CDR3 runs 14 residues. V was clipped by 0 bases and J by 6 bases; unmatched bases: 5. Germline V gene sequence: CDR1 SGHTS, CDR2 YDEGEE. CDR3 nucleotides: TGTGCCAGCAGCTTGGCGCAGCGGGAGTGCGAGCAGTACTTC. It translates to CASSLAQRECEQYF.

The chain joins TRBV5-4 to TRBJ2-6, with D possibly matching TRBD1 (6 bases). V was shortened by 4 bases and J by 0 bases, with 17 bases between the two germline ends. The CDR3 runs 18 residues. From germline, CDR1 is SGHNT and CDR2 YYREEE (reference sequence). CDR3 protein: CASSLRRQASSGANVLTF. CDR3 in DNA: TGTGCCAGCAGCCTCAGACGACAGGCCTCCTCTGGGGCCAACGTCCTGACTTTC. The full variable domain, in which reference TRBV5-4 and TRBJ2-6 provide the parts outside the CDR3, is ETGVTQSPTHLIKTRGQQVTLRCSSQSGHNTVSWYQQALGQGPQFIFQYYREEENGRGNFPPRFSGLQFPNYSSELNVNALELDDSALYLCASSLRRQASSGANVLTFGAGSRLTVL.

This clone was counted a single time. The chain combines TRBV5-1 with TRBJ2-7; D might be TRBD1 (6 bases). Trimming removed 4 bases at V and 4 bases at J, with 24 bases between. From germline, CDR1 is SGHRS and CDR2 YFSETQ. The CDR3 contains 17 residues. The CDR3 region is CASSRKSATGPNYEQYF. The CDR3 bases are TGCGCCAGCAGCCGGAAATCCGCGACAGGACCAAATTACGAGCAGTACTTC.

V gene TRBV5-1 combines with J gene TRBJ2-7; a possible D gene is TRBD2 (5 bases). The CDR3 extends over 14 amino acids. Trimming removed 5 bases from V and 2 bases from J, with 14 bases in between. Looked up from germline, CDR1 is SGHRS and CDR2 is YFSETQ. In DNA form, the CDR3 reads TGCGCCAGCAGATTATTCCCGGAGGCCTACGAGCAGTACTTC. Translation: CASRLFPEAYEQYF.

The chain uses TRBV4-2 and TRBJ2-5; 10 nucleotides align to TRBD2. The CDR3 extends over 13 amino acids. Unmatched junction bases numbered 5, after V lost 11 bases and J lost 2 bases. CDR1 and CDR2 from the germline V gene are LGHNA and YNFKEQ. CDR3 sequence: CAVQREGQETQYF. The CDR3 nucleotides read TGTGCCGTCCAGCGGGAGGGGCAAGAGACCCAGTACTTC.

This sequence joins TRBV9 and TRBJ2-1, with 9 positions matching TRBD2. With V trimmed by 3 bases and J by 3 bases, 4 bases remained unmatched. The CDR3 has 15 residues. The germline CDR1 and CDR2 sequences are SGDLS and YYNGEE. CDR3 region: CASSDLAGFYNEQFF. CDR3 nucleotides: TGTGCCAGCAGCGACCTAGCGGGGTTCTACAATGAGCAGTTCTTC.

This sequence joins TRBV28 and TRBJ1-2, with TRBD1 as a possible D gene (6 bases). From germline, CDR1 is MDHEN and CDR2 SYDVKM. This CDR3 has 14 amino acids. Deletions cut 4 bases from V and 4 bases from J, with 13 bases between. CDR3: CASSSGQSPYGYTF. CDR3 coding DNA: TGTGCCAGCAGTTCCGGACAGTCTCCCTATGGCTACACCTTC.

The chain recombines TRBV15 with TRBJ2-2; maybe TRBD1 (7 bases). The germline V gene has CDR1 LNHNV and CDR2 YYDKDF (reference sequence). This CDR3 region has 16 residues. The V gene lost 1 base and the J gene lost 6 bases, with 15 bases spanning the gap. CDR3 nucleotide sequence: TGTGCCACCAGCAGAGGGGGCCAGGGGGGCCCCGGGGAGCTGTTTTTT. Protein sequence: CATSRGGQGGPGELFF. Full variable domain (missing parts from reference TRBV15 and TRBJ2-2): DAMVIQNPRYQVTQFGKPVTLSCSQTLNHNVMYWYQQKSSQAPKLLFHYYDKDFNNEADTPDNFQSRRPNTSFCFLDIRSPGLGDTAMYLCATSRGGQGGPGELFFGEGSRLTVL.

The V and J genes are TRBV10-1 and TRBJ2-2; 8 bases are a match to TRBD2. V lost 0 bases to trimming and J lost 7 bases; unmatched junction nucleotides: 13. Germline CDR1 WNHNN, CDR2 SYGVQD (reference sequence). The CDR3 runs 18 residues. DNA for the CDR3: TGCGCCAGCAGTGAGTCGAGTCTAGCGGGCGGACGAGGCGGGGAGCTGTTTTTT. It encodes CASSESSLAGGRGGELFF.

This chain uses TRBV28 with TRBJ2-3; 7 bases agree with TRBD2. With 7 bases clipped from V and 1 base from J, the junction kept 11 bases outside the gene matches. The germline gives CDR1 MDHEN, CDR2 SYDVKM. The CDR3 consists of 16 residues. The CDR3 DNA sequence: TGTGCCAGCATCCTCCCCGGGAGGTCTGGCACAGATACGCAGTATTTT. This translates into CASILPGRSGTDTQYF.

The chain uses TRBV7-3 and TRBJ2-5, with no clear D. The V gene lost 0 bases and the J gene lost 5 bases, with 10 bases spanning the gap. The CDR3 contains 14 residues. In germline, CDR1 is SGHTA, CDR2 FQGTGA. The DNA for the CDR3 is TGTGCCAGCAGCTTAACTAGCCTCGGGGAGACCCAGTACTTC. Amino acids: CASSLTSLGETQYF.

This clone was seen a handful of times. The rearrangement uses TRBV10-3 and TRBJ2-1, with TRBD2 identical over 8 bases. CDR1 and CDR2 (germline): ENHRY, SYGVKD. V lost 7 bases, J lost 9 bases, and 5 bases stayed unmatched. CDR3 length: 12 residues. In DNA form, the CDR3 reads TGTGCCATCAAGGGCGGGAGGCCTGAGCAGTTCTTC. This encodes CAIKGGRPEQFF.

The count of this clone is one. The genes are TRBV19 and TRBJ1-5; TRBD1 aligns across 10 bases. V dropped 7 bases and J dropped 5; count of bases not matched to a gene: 14. The CDR3 covers 17 residues. Per the germline V gene, CDR1 is LNHDA and CDR2 is SQIVND (reference sequence). CDR3 DNA: TGTGCCAGTACCTCCGGGACAGGGGAACCCCTCGATCAGCCCCAGCATTTT. Its protein is CASTSGTGEPLDQPQHF.

The V gene is TRBV13, the J gene TRBJ2-3, with a tentative D call TRBD2 (5 bases). Germline V gene lookup returns CDR1 PRHDT and CDR2 FYEKMQ (reference sequence). The CDR3 runs 16 residues. With 4 bases removed from V and 0 bases from J, the gap between germline ends came to 14 bases. CDR3 loop: CASSSTADSSTDTQYF. The CDR3 region has the DNA TGTGCCAGCAGCTCAACAGCGGATTCTAGCACAGATACGCAGTATTTT.

J is TRBJ1-1 and V is TRBV6-5, with D perhaps TRBD1 (6 bases). Between the trimmed V and J ends, which lost 0 bases and 2 bases, there was a span of 7 bases. Germline assignment: CDR1 MNHEY and CDR2 SVGAGI. CDR3 size: 14 residues. The CDR3 sequence: CASSYSQGNTEAFF. CDR3 coding DNA: TGTGCCAGCAGTTACTCACAGGGAAACACTGAAGCTTTCTTT.

The V gene is TRBV5-4, the J gene TRBJ2-5; 14 bases match TRBD2. CDR1 and CDR2 (germline): SGHNT, YYREEE (reference sequence). CDR3 length: 18 amino acids. Trimming removed 1 base from V and 5 bases from J; junction bases left unmatched: 10. CDR3 amino acids: CASSLSPPRTSGRETQYF. CDR3 nucleotide sequence: TGTGCCAGCAGCTTGTCCCCCCCAAGGACTAGCGGGAGGGAGACCCAGTACTTC.

The chain employs TRBV4-3 and TRBJ2-3, with D tentatively TRBD1 (6 bases). Between the trimmed V and J ends, which lost 0 bases and 3 bases, there was a span of 19 bases. Germline V gene sequence: CDR1 LGHNA, CDR2 YSLEER. The CDR3 extends over 18 amino acids. This chain's CDR3 is CASSQDPKDSLRTDTQYF. The CDR3 nucleotides are TGCGCCAGCAGCCAAGACCCCAAGGACAGCCTGCGGACAGATACGCAGTATTTT.

This clone was seen only once. This chain uses TRBV30 with TRBJ2-5; 12 bases map to TRBD2. This CDR3 region has 18 residues. J was trimmed by 2 bases and V by 0 bases; bases with no gene match: 10. CDR1 is GTSNPN and CDR2 is SVGIG in the germline V gene (reference sequence). The CDR3 here is CAWSVRPSGRGDQETQYF. The DNA of the CDR3 is TGTGCCTGGAGTGTACGGCCTAGCGGGAGGGGGGATCAAGAGACCCAGTACTTC.

The chain employs TRBV11-3 and TRBJ2-7; D ambiguous. Trimming took 8 bases from V and 2 from J, leaving 4 bases between them. This CDR3 spans 10 amino acids. The germline gives CDR1 SGHNT, CDR2 YENEEA. The CDR3 nucleotides are TGTGCCAGCGGCCCCTACGAGCAGTACTTC. Translation gives CASGPYEQYF.

The chain has TRBV13 and TRBJ1-3; D unclear. Per the germline V gene, CDR1 is PRHDT and CDR2 is FYEKMQ (reference sequence). The CDR3 has 16 amino acids. V lost 0 bases and J lost 4, with 13 bases in between. CDR3 DNA sequence: TGTGCCAGCAGCTTAGGTCCCGGGTCGCGAGGAAACACCATATATTTT. Its protein product is CASSLGPGSRGNTIYF.

The genes are TRBV7-6 and TRBJ2-3; 7 bases line up with TRBD2. Germline values: CDR1 SGHVS, CDR2 FNYEAQ. Losses at the gene ends were 1 base for V and 2 bases for J; bases not matched to a gene: 6. The CDR3 runs to 16 residues. CDR3 nucleotide sequence: TGTGCCAGCAGCTTAGAAGAGCGGGAATTCACAGATACGCAGTATTTT. Translated: CASSLEEREFTDTQYF.

The chain joins TRBV6-6 to TRBJ2-1, with 11 bases lining up with TRBD2. The germline gives CDR1 MNHNY, CDR2 SVGAGI (reference sequence). Germline trimming cut 6 bases from V and 7 bases from J; bases unmatched to any gene: 8. This CDR3 region has 15 residues. This CDR3 is CASRPTSGSWNEQFF. CDR3 nucleotides: TGTGCCAGCAGACCTACTAGCGGGAGTTGGAATGAGCAGTTCTTC.